The 25 T cell receptor beta chains below come from one sample, sequenced in a study of blood T cell repertoires in COVID-19. Measured with immunoSEQ multiplex PCR; TCRdb has only the in-frame clones, and not every one. The sample has approximately 100,000 clones; approximately 84% are singletons. Sequencing was performed on peripheral blood. The source of these receptors is a man in his 70s with acute or convalescent COVID-19.

The chain carries TRBV9 and TRBJ2-1, with 9 nucleotides matching TRBD2. V was clipped by 4 bases and J by 0 bases; unmatched bases: 5. This CDR3 has 16 residues. CDR1 and CDR2 from the germline V gene are SGDLS and YYNGEE. The DNA for the CDR3 is TGTGCCAGCAGCTTGTCAGCGGGGGGCTCCTACAATGAGCAGTTCTTC. Its translation: CASSLSAGGSYNEQFF.

The chain recombines TRBV11-2 with TRBJ2-5; the D gene is possibly TRBD1 (8 bases). CDR1 and CDR2 from the germline V gene are SGHAT and FQNNGV. This CDR3 contains 15 residues. The V end was cut by 2 bases, the J end by 5 bases, with 15 bases between. DNA for the CDR3: TGTGCCAGCAGCTTATCAACAGGGGGGGTGGAGACCCAGTACTTC. It translates to CASSLSTGGVETQYF.

The chain recombines TRBV15 with TRBJ1-5, with D possibly being TRBD1 (5 bases). The CDR3 totals 15 residues. Per the germline V gene, CDR1 is LNHNV and CDR2 is YYDKDF (reference sequence). V was cut by 8 bases and J by 1 base, with 15 bases left in between. The CDR3 loop is CATRRDYQSNQPQHF. The CDR3 region has the DNA TGTGCCACCCGACGGGACTACCAAAGCAATCAGCCCCAGCATTTT.

This clone was observed once. The J gene is TRBJ1-5, the V gene TRBV19; D ambiguous. This CDR3 is 12 amino acids long. V was trimmed by 4 bases and J by 4 bases, leaving 5 bases between them. Germline CDR1 reads LNHDA; CDR2 reads SQIVND (reference sequence). The CDR3 bases are TGTGCCAGTAGTAGCTATAATCAGCCCCAGCATTTT. Protein product: CASSSYNQPQHF.

V and J are TRBV28 and TRBJ1-2; D is ambiguous. V was clipped by 7 bases and J by 2 bases, with 17 bases between them. The CDR3 is 15 amino acids. The germline V gene has CDR1 MDHEN and CDR2 SYDVKM. CDR3 in amino acids: CASIPGSTPNYGYTF. The CDR3 bases are TGTGCCAGCATCCCGGGTAGTACTCCAAACTATGGCTACACCTTC.

The V gene is TRBV27, the J gene TRBJ2-7, with TRBD1 matching over 12 bases. Germline assignment: CDR1 MNHEY and CDR2 SMNVEV (reference sequence). V dropped 4 bases and J dropped 4; count of bases not matched to a gene: 5. The CDR3 has 15 amino acids. This chain's CDR3 is CASSSRDRGPYEQYF. The CDR3 bases are TGTGCCAGCAGTTCCCGGGACAGGGGGCCTTACGAGCAGTACTTC.

The chain combines TRBV2 with TRBJ2-5; the D gene is possibly TRBD1 (5 bases). The CDR3 contains 12 residues. Germline V CDR1 and CDR2: SNHLY, FYNNEI. V lost 3 bases and J 3 bases, leaving 5 bases between the germline ends. The CDR3 bases are TGTGCCAGCAGTGAGACAGAAGAGACCCAGTACTTC. Its translation is CASSETEETQYF.

This chain links TRBV18 with TRBJ1-3, with unresolved D. The CDR3 is made up of 14 amino acids. Trimming stripped 7 bases from V and 2 bases from J, with 12 bases between. CDR1 KGHSH and CDR2 LQKENI come from the germline V gene. In DNA, the CDR3 is TGTGCCAGCTTTTCGGGGAACACTGGAAACACCATATATTTT. Translation: CASFSGNTGNTIYF.

The chain uses TRBV28 and TRBJ2-1, with D unclear. Trimming removed 4 bases at V and 10 bases at J, with 20 bases between. The CDR3 covers 15 residues. The germline CDR1 and CDR2 sequences are MDHEN and SYDVKM. The DNA of the CDR3 is TGTGCCAGCAGTTCTCCTCCTGACAACAAATTAGAGCAGTTCTTC. Its protein is CASSSPPDNKLEQFF.

The V and J genes are TRBV4-1 and TRBJ2-3; tentatively, D is TRBD2 (5 bases). CDR3 length equals 13 residues. From germline, CDR1 is MGHRA and CDR2 YSYEKL. Trimming shortened V by 0 bases and J by 8 bases, and 9 bases separated the two germline ends. The CDR3 DNA is TGCGCCAGCAGCCAAGAGGTTGCGGGTACGCAGTATTTT. It translates to CASSQEVAGTQYF.

This clone was seen only once. This rearrangement joins TRBV7-3 to TRBJ2-1; D may be TRBD2 (5 bases). CDR1 and CDR2 (germline): SGHTA, FQGTGA. This CDR3 spans 15 amino acids. The germline V and J ends were trimmed by 5 bases and 2 bases, with 13 bases remaining between them. Here the CDR3 DNA reads TGTGCCAGCAGCCTAGACTACCAACCCTACAATGAGCAGTTCTTC. This gives the protein CASSLDYQPYNEQFF.

The chain carries TRBV14 and TRBJ2-2; no definite D call. Germline values: CDR1 SGHDN, CDR2 FVKESK. The CDR3 is made up of 14 amino acids. The V end was cut by 1 base, the J end by 4 bases, with 7 bases between. Here the CDR3 reads CASSQGTFTGELFF. The CDR3 bases are TGTGCCAGCAGCCAAGGAACTTTCACCGGGGAGCTGTTTTTT.

The V call is TRBV2, the J call TRBJ1-4, with 8 bases lining up with TRBD1. The CDR3 is 13 residues long. Germline CDR1 SNHLY, CDR2 FYNNEI. With V trimmed by 6 bases and J by 7 bases, 4 bases remained unmatched. Here the CDR3 DNA reads TGTGCCAGCAGAGGACAGGGTGTTGAAAAACTGTTTTTT. This sequence encodes CASRGQGVEKLFF. The variable domain in full, completed from reference TRBV2 and TRBJ1-4, reads EPEVTQTPSHQVTQMGQEVILRCVPISNHLYFYWYRQILGQKVEFLVSFYNNEISEKSEIFDDQFSVERPDGSNFTLKIRSTKLEDSAMYFCASRGQGVEKLFFGSGTQLSVL.

The rearrangement joins TRBV4-3 to TRBJ1-5, with a weak D call TRBD1 (6 bases). Deletions cut 4 bases from V and 6 bases from J, with 16 bases between. This CDR3 spans 15 amino acids. The V gene's germline CDR1 is LGHNA and CDR2 YSLEER. The CDR3 coding sequence is TGCGCCAGCAGCCTGGGGCAGGGGCCCAGTCAGCCCCAGCATTTT. It is translated as CASSLGQGPSQPQHF.

The chain's CDR3 is CASSYRYTATNEKLFF. CDR3 nucleotide sequence: TGTGCCAGCAGTTACCGTTACACCGCAACTAATGAAAAACTGTTTTTT. The V and J genes are TRBV6-5 and TRBJ1-4, with D hard to call. Trimming cost V 2 bases and J 0 bases, with 10 bases left between them. The CDR3 covers 16 residues. Germline V gene data show CDR1 as MNHEY and CDR2 as SVGAGI.

This clone has just a few counts. The chain joins TRBV4-2 to TRBJ2-1; the D gene is possibly TRBD2 (5 bases). This CDR3 has 15 amino acids. In germline, CDR1 is LGHNA, CDR2 YNFKEQ. V dropped 0 bases and J dropped 8 bases, with 14 bases sitting between them. Written as DNA, the CDR3 is TGTGCCAGCAGCCAAGATGTTTCTAGCCGTGATGAGCAGTTCTTC. Amino acids: CASSQDVSSRDEQFF.

V and J are TRBV30 and TRBJ2-2; possibly TRBD2 for D (6 bases). Germline V gives CDR1 GTSNPN, CDR2 SVGIG (reference sequence). The CDR3 spans 14 residues. V was shortened by 3 bases and J by 1 base, with 9 bases between the two germline ends. CDR3 nucleotide sequence: TGTGCCTGGAGCACGGGAGTGAACACCGGGGAGCTGTTTTTT. It codes for CAWSTGVNTGELFF.

A single count supports this clone. In nucleotides, the CDR3 is TGCGCCAGCAGCCAAGAGGGTTCGGGGACGCAGTATTTT. Translation: CASSQEGSGTQYF. The V and J genes are TRBV4-3 and TRBJ2-3; TRBD2 is a possible D gene (5 bases). This CDR3 has 13 residues. Germline loops: CDR1 LGHNA, CDR2 YSLEER. Trimming pared 0 bases from V and 9 bases from J, leaving 10 bases between.

The chain joins TRBV13 to TRBJ2-7; 8 bases are a match to TRBD1. Looked up from germline, CDR1 is PRHDT and CDR2 is FYEKMQ (reference sequence). The CDR3 is 14 amino acids. V trimming: 5 bases; J trimming: 10 bases; junction bases outside the gene matches: 13. DNA for the CDR3: TGTGCCAGCAGCGCCCGTCTGACAGGGGATCTCCAGTACTTC. It yields the protein CASSARLTGDLQYF.

The gene calls are TRBV6-2 or TRBV6-3 and TRBJ2-7; 11 positions agree with TRBD1. Germline-derived CDR1 and CDR2 are MNHEY and SVGEGT. CDR3 length: 15 residues. Losses at the gene ends were 6 bases for V and 2 bases for J; bases not matched to a gene: 6. CDR3: CASSLLGQGAYEQYF. CDR3 sequence (DNA): TGTGCCAGCAGCCTACTGGGACAGGGGGCCTACGAGCAGTACTTC.

V usage is TRBV27 and J usage is TRBJ2-7; D possibly corresponds to TRBD1 (6 bases). The CDR3 spans 13 residues. The germline V and J ends were trimmed by 3 bases and 2 bases, with 8 bases remaining between them. The germline CDR1 and CDR2 sequences are MNHEY and SMNVEV (reference sequence). For the CDR3, the DNA is TGTGCCAGCAGTTTGACAGGCCCCTACGAGCAGTACTTC. Translation: CASSLTGPYEQYF.

This sequence joins TRBV19 and TRBJ2-3; TRBD1 matches 9 bases. The germline V gene encodes CDR1 LNHDA and CDR2 SQIVND (reference sequence). This CDR3 spans 15 amino acids. The V gene end was trimmed by 6 bases and the J gene end by 1 base; junction bases not matched to a gene: 5. CDR3: CASRPQGAGTDTQYF. Written as DNA, the CDR3 is TGTGCCAGTAGACCACAGGGGGCGGGCACAGATACGCAGTATTTT.

The chain has TRBV18 and TRBJ1-2; TRBD1 is a possible D gene (6 bases). The germline V gene has CDR1 KGHSH and CDR2 LQKENI. The CDR3 runs 15 residues. V was shortened by 6 bases and J by 2 bases, with 16 bases between the two germline ends. The chain's CDR3 is CASSAATGRNYGYTF. The CDR3 coding sequence is TGTGCCAGCTCCGCAGCGACAGGTCGAAACTATGGCTACACCTTC. Full variable domain (missing parts from reference TRBV18 and TRBJ1-2): NAGVMQNPRHLVRRRGQEARLRCSPMKGHSHVYWYRQLPEEGLKFMVYLQKENIIDESGMPKERFSAEFPKEGPSILRIQQVVRGDSAAYFCASSAATGRNYGYTFGSGTRLTVV.

The chain is built from TRBV7-8 and TRBJ2-3, with D possibly matching TRBD1 (5 bases). Trimming took 5 bases from V and 6 from J, leaving 21 bases between them. Germline V CDR1 and CDR2: SGHVS, FQNEAQ. The CDR3 has 16 amino acids. The CDR3 DNA reads TGTGCCAGCAGCCCAACCTCAGGGTGGCAGGGCGATACGCAGTATTTT. Translating it yields CASSPTSGWQGDTQYF. The full variable domain, rest sourced from reference TRBV7-8 and TRBJ2-3, is GAGVSQSPRYKVAKRGQDVALRCDPISGHVSLFWYQQALGQGPEFLTYFQNEAQLDKSGLPSDRFFAERPEGSVSTLKIQRTQQEDSAVYLCASSPTSGWQGDTQYFGPGTRLTVL.

This clone has only one observation. The V call is TRBV6-2 or TRBV6-3, the J call TRBJ1-1; D is unclear. The CDR3 has 16 amino acids. Per the germline V gene, CDR1 is MNHEY and CDR2 is SVGEGT. V shed 6 bases and J shed 1 base, with 18 bases lying between them. Here the CDR3 reads CASSHSRGVSNTEAFF. CDR3 DNA sequence: TGTGCCAGCAGCCACTCCCGGGGAGTTTCGAACACTGAAGCTTTCTTT.